The present T cell receptor (beta chain) was sequenced within a study of blood T cells in healthy people across ages (dated by TCRdb to 2015 to 2017). Study-wide context: In model experiments, template switching captured roughly one uniquely barcoded TCR beta cDNA molecule for every two T cells. The donors were split into four age groups: young (average 16 years), middle-aged (nearly 40), aged (more than 60) and long-lived (approximately 80). Using the same blood draw, the study looked at two additional independent replicas of 1 million unique cDNA reads for two donors, one aged 18 to 30 and the other aged 80 or older. To avoid experimental bias, donors of different ages were spread randomly across the sequencing lanes. Using deep sequencing normalized with unique cDNA molecular identifiers, the study measured how TCR beta repertoire diversity changes with age.

CDR3 length: 13 amino acids, cysteine to phenylalanine. Only the CDR3 part of the read is kept: 39 bases, read in frame from the first base. V lost 2 bases and J lost 5 bases; the stretch between them is 8 bases long. Taken from the germline V gene (reference sequence), the CDR1 and CDR2 loops are MNHEY and SMNVEV. The 40 or so donors, aged roughly 6 to 95 years, were systemically healthy Caucasian individuals from Russia. About 10 milliliters of peripheral blood were drawn from each donor into EDTA-treated Vacutainer tubes. Ficoll-Paque density-gradient centrifugation was used to isolate PBMCs, with at least 7 million per sample. Total RNA was extracted from PBMCs with Trizol reagent, with at least 6 micrograms obtained per sample. Naive CD45RAhigh/CD27high T cell percentages were measured by flow cytometry on a PBMC aliquot from every donor. General conclusions and limits of the study: Total diversity estimates from one million sequenced T cells were considered lower bounds and underestimates. As age increased, observed TCR beta diversity per million T cells dropped in a roughly linear way, and a significant reduction was already evident by age 40. A strong correlation was found between observed TCR beta diversity and the percentage of naive T cells measured by flow cytometry. Because the CMV infection status of the donors was unknown, age-related changes in expanded clonotypes may potentially have been confounded. Since profiling was done on bulk unsorted PBMCs, naive and antigen-experienced compartments could not be conclusively compared. Compared with the aged group, the long-lived group had more naive CD4+ T cells, fewer expanded clones and increased TCR diversity, a pattern suggesting age selection.

This clonotype was seen at least ten times. Its cognate antigen has yet to be identified. Qualities for individual bases were not recorded, and no much larger clone is one base off. The library was generated by 5' RACE. Sequencing relied on an Illumina HiSeq 2500. The second PCR ran for roughly 7 to 12 cycles and used a J-beta primer mix along with a sample-barcoded 5' primer. A template-switch 5' adaptor carrying 12 random nucleotides introduced a unique molecular identifier onto each TCR beta cDNA molecule. Each sample yielded at least 3 million CDR3-containing paired-end reads. First-strand cDNA was synthesized from all RNA with the Mint cDNA synthesis kit, primed by a TRBC-specific oligonucleotide. After uracil-DNA glycosylase treatment, a first 18-cycle PCR used universal primers M1SS and BC2_uni_R on all cDNA. The original pipeline was this. Normalization of each sample was performed by random selection of 1 million high-quality reads, each carrying a distinct molecular identifier. Instead of being binned into consensus sequences, reads that shared molecular identifiers were thrown out. MiTCR, set to a Q25 quality threshold and the strictest error-elimination algorithm, was used for CDR3 identification, clonotype clustering and error correction. A nonparametric unseen species model using Euler transformation provided a lower-bound estimate of total TCR beta diversity. TCRdb reprocessing: public reads trimmed at Q25 with fastp, clones called with MiXCR, in-frame beta chains kept. Duplicate CDR3 protein sequences are folded into a single record with the most common DNA and genes. V and J calls and clone size were set by TCRdb, not the authors. The sample table records some 790,000 distinct CDR3 sequences; about 30% of these occur just once. The ten largest clonotypes hold roughly 17% of the sample.

The chain joins TRBV27 to TRBJ2-3; the best D guess is TRBD1, with 6 bases matching. Sequenced material: blood. This TCR was sampled from a woman aged 80 or older in good health. The CDR3 protein sequence reads: CASSLAGVDTQYF. The DNA sequence follows: TGTGCCAGCAGTTTAGCAGGGGTAGATACGCAGTATTTT.